The source of this TCR beta chain is a study of blood T cell repertoires in COVID-19. Study-level information: The United States, Italy and Spain supplied acute and convalescent COVID-19 samples.

CDR3 size: 14 residues. V was trimmed by 0 bases and J by 8 bases, leaving 13 bases between them. CDR1 is LGHDT, CDR2 YNNKEL, per germline (reference sequence). TCRdb's table, derived via immunoSEQ multiplex PCR, lists solely in-frame clones and lacks some. The table records 150,000 to 200,000 clones, over 80% of them present only once. The rearrangement links TRBV3-1 (or the pseudogene TRBV3-2) to TRBJ1-2, with unresolved D. The specimen was peripheral blood. The receptor was isolated from a woman of 80 years or more with active or convalescent COVID-19. The CDR3 reads CASSQEGFFAGYTF. CDR3 in DNA: TGTGCCAGCAGCCAAGAGGGCTTTTTTGCGGGCTACACCTTC.